This T cell receptor (beta chain) derives from a study of T-cell memory formation after mild COVID-19. The overall study: The two donors had largely donor-specific TCR clusters.

Germline CDR1 and CDR2: MNHEY and SVGEGT. The CDR3 consists of 15 residues. Trimming stripped 5 bases from V and 6 bases from J, with 16 bases between. TCR alpha and TCR beta cDNA libraries carrying sample barcodes and UMIs came from 5'RACE with constant-segment primers. From the 5' RACE reads, TCRdb called clonotypes with MiXCR, one entry per CDR3 protein. The table has 180,000 or so distinct CDR3 sequences, under 14% seen once. Of note for this clonotype: Antigen unknown.

Whole-study findings and limits: The CD4+ clones that contracted clustered mainly within CM and EM, and the CD8+ clones concentrated in EMRA. Clones contracting over day 15 to 85 were CD4/CD8 balanced, with later expanders leaning CD4+.

Sequencing was done on a sample of PBMCs or a T cell subset sorted from them (not recorded which). This sequence joins TRBV6-2 or TRBV6-3 and TRBJ2-2; D ambiguous. The TCR originated in a man in his late teens or twenties who had mild COVID-19 (a few samples of this study predate the infection). Cell type and time point are not known. The CDR3 reads CASSRYATGSGELFF. The CDR3 DNA sequence: TGTGCCAGCAGTCGGTACGCGACGGGCTCCGGGGAGCTGTTTTTT.